This T cell receptor beta chain was recovered during a study of cytomegalovirus exposure and HLA in healthy donors. The data were produced by immunoSEQ multiplex PCR, yet TCRdb's version contains in-frame clones alone and is incomplete. The profile shows around 350,000 clones, roughly 90% of them singletons. Germline loops: CDR1 MNHEY, CDR2 SMNVEV (reference sequence). The CDR3 length is 14 residues. The ends lost 4 bases at V and 3 bases at J; junction bases unmatched: 4. The chain carries TRBV27 and TRBJ2-7; 9 nucleotides agree with TRBD2. The sequence came from a woman aged 18-30 years in good health and CMV-seronegative. Sequenced: PBMCs. CDR3 nucleotide sequence: TGTGCCAGCAGTTCGGGACTAGCAGGCTACGAGCAGTACTTC. Amino acids: CASSSGLAGYEQYF.